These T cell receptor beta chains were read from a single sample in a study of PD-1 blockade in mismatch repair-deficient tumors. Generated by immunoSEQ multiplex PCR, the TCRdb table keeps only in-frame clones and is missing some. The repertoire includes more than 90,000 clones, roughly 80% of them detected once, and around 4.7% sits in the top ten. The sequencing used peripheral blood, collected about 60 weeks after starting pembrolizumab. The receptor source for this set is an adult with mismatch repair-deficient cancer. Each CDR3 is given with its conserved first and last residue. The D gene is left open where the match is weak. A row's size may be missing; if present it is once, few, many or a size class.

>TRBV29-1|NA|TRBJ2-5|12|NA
TGCAGCGTCACAGGGTTACAAGAGACCCAGTACTTC
CSVTGLQETQYF
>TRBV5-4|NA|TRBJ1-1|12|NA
TGTGCCAGCAGCTTGACCCGACAGGAAGCTTTCTTT
CASSLTRQEAFF
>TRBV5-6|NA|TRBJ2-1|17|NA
TGTGCCAGCAGCTTGGTCGCTAGCGTCTTCTCCTACAATGAGCAGTTCTTC
CASSLVASVFSYNEQFF
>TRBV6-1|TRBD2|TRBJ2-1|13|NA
TGTGCCGGGTGGACTAGCGGGAGAAGTGAGCAGTTCTTC
CAGWTSGRSEQFF
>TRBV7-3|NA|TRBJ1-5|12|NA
TGTGCCAGCAGCTTGTTTAATCAGCCCCAGCATTTT
CASSLFNQPQHF
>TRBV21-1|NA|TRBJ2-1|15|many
TGTGCCAGCAGCAACCTGGGACTGATGGAATGGGAGCAGTTCTTC
CASSNLGLMEWEQFF
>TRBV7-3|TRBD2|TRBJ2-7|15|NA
TGTGCCAGCAGCTTAGTTAGCGGGAGGACCTACGAGCAGTACTTC
CASSLVSGRTYEQYF
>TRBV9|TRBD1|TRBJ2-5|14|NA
TGTGCCAGCAGCCGGACAGGGGGCCGGGAGACCCAGTACTTC
CASSRTGGRETQYF
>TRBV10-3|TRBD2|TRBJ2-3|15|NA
TGTGCCATCAGTGGAAGACTAGCGGGCACAGATACGCAGTATTTT
CAISGRLAGTDTQYF
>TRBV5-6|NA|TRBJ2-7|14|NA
TGTGCCAGCAACCCGCAAGGACAGCCTCTCGAGCAGTACTTC
CASNPQGQPLEQYF
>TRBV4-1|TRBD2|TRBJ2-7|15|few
TGCGCCAGCAGCAGGACTAGCGGGGGCTCCTACGAGCAGTACTTC
CASSRTSGGSYEQYF
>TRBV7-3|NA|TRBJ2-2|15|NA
TGTGCCAGCAGCTATTCAGCGGTGAACACCGGGGAGCTGTTTTTT
CASSYSAVNTGELFF
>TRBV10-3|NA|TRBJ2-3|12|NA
TGTGCCATCGGACTCCACACAGATACGCAGTATTTT
CAIGLHTDTQYF
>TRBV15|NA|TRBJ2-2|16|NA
TGTGCCACCAGCACCGGGAGTGCTATAAACACCGGGGAGCTGTTTTTT
CATSTGSAINTGELFF
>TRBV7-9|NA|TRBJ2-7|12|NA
TGTGCCAGCAGGTCCCAGGGGTCCGAGCAGTACTTC
CASRSQGSEQYF
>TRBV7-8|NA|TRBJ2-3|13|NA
TGTGCCAGCAGCTCAAACAGGGATGGTACGCAGTATTTT
CASSSNRDGTQYF
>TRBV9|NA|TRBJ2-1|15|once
TGTGCCAGCAGCGTAGGAAGGGGGGGATACAATGAGCAGTTCTTC
CASSVGRGGYNEQFF
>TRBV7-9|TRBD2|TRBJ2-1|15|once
TGTGCCAGCAGCTTATTAGCGGGAGGGAGGAATGAGCAGTTCTTC
CASSLLAGGRNEQFF
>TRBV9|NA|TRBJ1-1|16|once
TGTGCCAGCAGCGTTAGTTCAGGGCCAGCGAACACTGAAGCTTTCTTT
CASSVSSGPANTEAFF
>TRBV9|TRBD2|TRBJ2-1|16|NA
TGTGCCAGCAGCGTAGAAGGTGCGGGAGGGTACAATGAGCAGTTCTTC
CASSVEGAGGYNEQFF
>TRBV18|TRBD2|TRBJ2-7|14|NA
TGTGCCAGCTCACCAACGGGAGGGCCCCACGAGCAGTACTTC
CASSPTGGPHEQYF
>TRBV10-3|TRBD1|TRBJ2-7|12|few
TGTGCCATCAGCCCACAGGGGGCCGAGCAGTACTTC
CAISPQGAEQYF
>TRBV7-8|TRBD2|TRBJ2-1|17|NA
TGTGCCAGCAGCTCCTCCTTACTAGCGGGAGTGGACAATGAGCAGTTCTTC
CASSSSLLAGVDNEQFF
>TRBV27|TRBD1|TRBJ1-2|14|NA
TGTGCCAGCAGTTTAAATCCAGGGGGTTATGGCTACACCTTC
CASSLNPGGYGYTF
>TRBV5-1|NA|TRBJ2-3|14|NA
TGCGCCAGCAGCTTGGAGGGGGGTCCAGATACGCAGTATTTT
CASSLEGGPDTQYF
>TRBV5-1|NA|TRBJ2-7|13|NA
TGCGCCAGCAGCCTGGACAGTTACTACGAGCAGTACTTC
CASSLDSYYEQYF
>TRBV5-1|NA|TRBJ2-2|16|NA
TGCGCCAGCAGCTGGAACGACAGGCCGGGTACCGGGGAGCTGTTTTTT
CASSWNDRPGTGELFF
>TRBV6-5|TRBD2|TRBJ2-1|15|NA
TGTGCCAGCAGTTACGCGGTAGCGGGAGTTGGTGAGCAGTTCTTC
CASSYAVAGVGEQFF
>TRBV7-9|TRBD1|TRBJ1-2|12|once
TGTGCCAGCAGCGGACAGGGCAGGGGCTACACCTTC
CASSGQGRGYTF
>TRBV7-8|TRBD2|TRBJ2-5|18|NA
TGTGCCAGCAGCTTAGGAGTCGCGGGAGTCGGTGGATTCGAGACCCAGTACTTC
CASSLGVAGVGGFETQYF
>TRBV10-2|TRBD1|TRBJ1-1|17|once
TGCGCCAGCAATCCGGGACAGGGGGGTCTAAAGAACACTGAAGCTTTCTTT
CASNPGQGGLKNTEAFF
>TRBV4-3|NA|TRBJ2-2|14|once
TGCGCCAGCAGCCAAGATCTAGCTACCGGGGAGCTGTTTTTT
CASSQDLATGELFF
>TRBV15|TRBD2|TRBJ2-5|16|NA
TGTGCCACCAGCAGAGACGGCGGGAGGGCCGAGAAGACCCAGTACTTC
CATSRDGGRAEKTQYF
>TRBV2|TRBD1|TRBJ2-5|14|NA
TGTGCCAGCAGTATGGGGACAGGGCAAGAGACCCAGTACTTC
CASSMGTGQETQYF
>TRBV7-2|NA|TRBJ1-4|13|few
TGTGCCAGCAGCCCGGGGATTGTCGAAAAACTGTTTTTT
CASSPGIVEKLFF
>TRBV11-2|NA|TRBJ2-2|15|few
TGTGCCAGCAGCTCCGTTCGGGAGCAGACCGGGGAGCTGTTTTTT
CASSSVREQTGELFF
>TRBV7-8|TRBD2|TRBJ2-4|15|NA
TGTGCCAGCAGCGCTCGACTAGCGGGCGAAAACATTCAGTACTTC
CASSARLAGENIQYF
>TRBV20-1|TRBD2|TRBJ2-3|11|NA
TGCAGTGCTCGTACTAGCGGGAGTACGAATTTT
CSARTSGSTNF
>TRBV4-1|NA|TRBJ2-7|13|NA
TGCGCCAGCAGCCAATCTTTACAGGGCGAGCAGTACTTC
CASSQSLQGEQYF
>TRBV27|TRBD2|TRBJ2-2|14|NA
TGTGCCAGCAGTCGGACTAGCGCTTCCGGGGAGCTGTTTTTT
CASSRTSASGELFF
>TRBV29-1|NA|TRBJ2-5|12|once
TGCAGCGTTGATGCAGTCCAAGAGACCCAGTACTTC
CSVDAVQETQYF
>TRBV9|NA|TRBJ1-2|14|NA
TGTGCCAGCACCCCCTGGGGGCAGCAAAATGGCTACACCTTC
CASTPWGQQNGYTF
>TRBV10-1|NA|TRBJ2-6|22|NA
TGCGCCAGCAGTGAGGACGAAAAGAGACAGGATTCCCCCTACTCTGGGGCCAACGTCCTGACTTTC
CASSEDEKRQDSPYSGANVLTF
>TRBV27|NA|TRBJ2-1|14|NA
TGTGCCAGCAACCGTCGGGGGTTGTACAATGAGCAGTTCTTC
CASNRRGLYNEQFF
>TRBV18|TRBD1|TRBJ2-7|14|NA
TGTGCCAGCTCATCGGCAGGGGGAGACTACGAGCAGTACTTC
CASSSAGGDYEQYF
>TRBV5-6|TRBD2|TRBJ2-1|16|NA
TGTGCCAGCAGCTTGGAGGCGGGAGGGCCCCGGAATGAGCAGTTCTTC
CASSLEAGGPRNEQFF
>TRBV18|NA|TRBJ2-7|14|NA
TGTGCCAGCTCACCACCCAACAGTGTCTACGAGCAGTACTTC
CASSPPNSVYEQYF
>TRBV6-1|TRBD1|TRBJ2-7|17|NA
TGTGCCAGCAGTGAAGGGCTCCCGGGACAGAGAACCTACGAGCAGTACTTC
CASSEGLPGQRTYEQYF
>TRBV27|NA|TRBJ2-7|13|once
TGTGCCAGCAGTTTTAGGCAGAACTACGAGCAGTACTTC
CASSFRQNYEQYF
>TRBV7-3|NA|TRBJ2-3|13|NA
TGTGCCAGCAGAGAGGGTGGCACAGATACGCAGTATTTT
CASREGGTDTQYF
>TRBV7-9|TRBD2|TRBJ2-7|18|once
TGTGCCAGCAGCCCGGGGACTAGCGGGAGGGCCAGGCTGAACGAGCAGTACTTC
CASSPGTSGRARLNEQYF
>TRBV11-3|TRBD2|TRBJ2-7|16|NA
TGTGCCAGCAGCTTTTTCCAGGGTAGCGGGGCCTACGAGCAGTACTTC
CASSFFQGSGAYEQYF
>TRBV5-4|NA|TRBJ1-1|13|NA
TGTGCCAGCACCACGACGTCGCGGACTGAAGCTTTCTTT
CASTTTSRTEAFF
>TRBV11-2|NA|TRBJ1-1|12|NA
TGTGCCAGCAGCTTAGGGGGACAAGAAGCTTTCTTT
CASSLGGQEAFF
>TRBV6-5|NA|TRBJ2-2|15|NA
TGTGCCAGCAGTTACAGTTCCGCGAACACCGGGGAGCTGTTTTTT
CASSYSSANTGELFF
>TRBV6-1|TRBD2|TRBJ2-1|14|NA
TGTGCCAGCTCTAGGACTAGCGGTGGCAATGAGCAGTTCTTC
CASSRTSGGNEQFF
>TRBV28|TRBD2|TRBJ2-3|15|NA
TGTGCCAGCAGTTCCTCCGGACTAGATACAGATACGCAGTATTTT
CASSSSGLDTDTQYF
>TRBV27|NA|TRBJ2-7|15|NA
TGTGCCAGCAGTTTATCGAGCTATACCCCCTACGAGCAGTACTTC
CASSLSSYTPYEQYF
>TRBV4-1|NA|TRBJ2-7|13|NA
TGCGCCAGCAGTCAAAAAGAGGATTACGAGCAGTACTTC
CASSQKEDYEQYF